Below, 30 T cell receptor beta chains from the same sample are listed, as sequenced in a study of T cell responses to AZD1222 COVID-19 vaccine. Measured with immunoSEQ multiplex PCR; TCRdb has only the in-frame clones, and not every one. The sample has 180,000 or so clones; around nine tenths are singletons. Sequences were derived from peripheral blood, sampled on day 0 of AZD1222 vaccination. These receptors all stem from an adult in good health.

The gene calls are TRBV7-8 and TRBJ1-6; D gene unclear. The V end lost 1 base, the J end lost 10 bases, and 5 bases lay between the germline ends. The CDR3 contains 12 residues. Germline CDR1 is SGHVS and CDR2 is FQNEAQ. CDR3 protein: CASSLDPSPLHF. CDR3 nucleotides: TGTGCCAGCAGCTTAGACCCATCACCCCTCCACTTT.

V gene TRBV19 combines with J gene TRBJ1-6; no reliable D call. Trimming shortened V by 1 base and J by 7 bases, and 5 bases separated the two germline ends. Germline CDR1 LNHDA, CDR2 SQIVND (reference sequence). This CDR3 region has 13 residues. The CDR3 protein is CASSIALNSPLHF. CDR3 nucleotides: TGTGCCAGTAGTATAGCTCTGAATTCACCCCTCCACTTT.

The chain links TRBV19 to TRBJ2-7, with 7 nucleotides matching TRBD2. Trimming at V came to 3 bases and at J to 4 bases, leaving 3 bases not matched to a gene. The CDR3 is 13 amino acids. The germline CDR1 and CDR2 sequences are LNHDA and SQIVND (reference sequence). CDR3: CASSIGREYEQYF. In nucleotides, the CDR3 is TGTGCCAGTAGTATCGGGCGGGAGTACGAGCAGTACTTC.

V gene TRBV7-6 combines with J gene TRBJ2-6; tentatively, D is TRBD2 (5 bases). This CDR3 region has 16 residues. CDR1 SGHVS and CDR2 FNYEAQ come from the germline V gene. The germline V and J ends were trimmed by 1 base and 2 bases, with 9 bases remaining between them. Written as DNA, the CDR3 is TGTGCCAGCAGCTTAGAAGGCGGGCCTGGGGCCAACGTCCTGACTTTC. This translates into CASSLEGGPGANVLTF. The complete variable domain, with remaining parts taken from reference TRBV7-6 and TRBJ2-6, reads GAGVSQSPRYKVTKRGQDVALRCDPISGHVSLYWYRQALGQGPEFLTYFNYEAQQDKSGLPNDRFSAERPEGSISTLTIQRTEQRDSAMYRCASSLEGGPGANVLTFGAGSRLTVL.

V and J are TRBV2 and TRBJ2-7; 8 bases are a match to TRBD2. Germline CDR1 reads SNHLY; CDR2 reads FYNNEI. CDR3 length equals 14 residues. V trimming: 3 bases; J trimming: 3 bases; junction bases outside the gene matches: 4. The CDR3 region is CASSDPSGGYEQYF. CDR3 nucleotide sequence: TGTGCCAGCAGTGATCCCAGCGGGGGCTACGAGCAGTACTTC.

V gene TRBV10-3 combines with J gene TRBJ1-1; D is undetermined. The CDR3 has 17 amino acids. Per the germline V gene, CDR1 is ENHRY and CDR2 is SYGVKD. V was clipped by 3 bases and J by 0 bases, with 17 bases between them. This chain's CDR3 is CAISDFKGGRLNTEAFF. The CDR3 region has the DNA TGTGCCATCAGTGATTTTAAGGGTGGGCGATTGAACACTGAAGCTTTCTTT.

This clone was counted a single time. This specimen includes other DNA sequences encoding the same CDR3. This chain joins TRBV11-2 and TRBJ2-5; weak D call: TRBD1 (5 bases). Germline V gives CDR1 SGHAT, CDR2 FQNNGV. The CDR3 has 15 amino acids. Trimming stripped 0 bases from V and 2 bases from J, with 10 bases between. CDR3 nucleotides: TGTGCCAGCAGCTTAGATGGTGACAGTCAAGAGACCCAGTACTTC. Protein: CASSLDGDSQETQYF.

J is TRBJ2-1 and V is TRBV7-2, with D maybe TRBD1 (5 bases). The CDR3 consists of 14 residues. Germline V gives CDR1 SGHTA, CDR2 FQGNSA. V lost 3 bases to trimming and J lost 8 bases, with 14 bases between them. This CDR3 is CASSFSTWGDEQFF. CDR3 DNA sequence: TGTGCCAGCAGCTTTTCCACTTGGGGCGATGAGCAGTTCTTC.

The chain links TRBV12-3 or TRBV12-4 to TRBJ1-2; D perhaps matches TRBD1 (5 bases). The V and J ends lost 3 bases and 8 bases respectively, with 7 bases between them. The CDR3 loop spans 11 amino acids. This CDR3 is CASSFNRGYTF. Written as DNA, the CDR3 is TGTGCCAGCAGTTTCAACAGGGGCTACACCTTC.

The chain combines TRBV5-6 with TRBJ1-2; the D gene is possibly TRBD1 (5 bases). From germline, CDR1 is SGHDT and CDR2 YYEEEE. The CDR3 runs 15 residues. V was pared by 2 bases and J by 3 bases, with 14 bases between. The CDR3 here is CASSFLGAGDYGYTF. Written as DNA, the CDR3 is TGTGCCAGCAGCTTTTTAGGGGCGGGAGACTATGGCTACACCTTC.

This chain uses TRBV7-9 with TRBJ2-2, with D possibly matching TRBD2 (5 bases). Deletions cut 1 base from V and 5 bases from J, with 14 bases between. The germline gives CDR1 SEHNR, CDR2 FQNEAQ (reference sequence). This CDR3 is 16 amino acids long. The CDR3 protein is CASSLGGLRGTGELFF. The CDR3 nucleotides read TGTGCCAGCAGCTTAGGTGGTCTACGAGGGACCGGGGAGCTGTTTTTT.

This sequence joins TRBV2 and TRBJ1-2, with D tentatively TRBD1 (6 bases). The CDR3 spans 13 residues. V shed 4 bases and J shed 2 bases, with 8 bases lying between them. Germline V gene sequence: CDR1 SNHLY, CDR2 FYNNEI. CDR3 region: CASSVTGNYGYTF. Written as DNA, the CDR3 is TGTGCCAGCAGTGTGACAGGAAACTATGGCTACACCTTC.

The chain carries TRBV6-5 and TRBJ1-5, with 9 bases identical to TRBD1. With 0 bases clipped from V and 5 bases from J, the junction kept 2 bases outside the gene matches. Per germline, CDR1 MNHEY and CDR2 SVGAGI. The CDR3 consists of 15 residues. Written as DNA, the CDR3 is TGTGCCAGCAGTTACTCCGGACAGGGGCATCAGCCCCAGCATTTT. Translation: CASSYSGQGHQPQHF.

The gene calls are TRBV7-6 and TRBJ1-1; no firm D call. The CDR3 spans 13 residues. Trimming removed 1 base from V and 1 base from J, with 4 bases in between. Per the germline V gene, CDR1 is SGHVS and CDR2 is FNYEAQ. CDR3 DNA sequence: TGTGCCAGCAGCTTAGGCACGAACACTGAAGCTTTCTTT. This translates into CASSLGTNTEAFF.

The chain is built from TRBV5-5 and TRBJ1-5; D gene unclear. V lost 4 bases and J 5 bases, leaving 13 bases between the germline ends. This CDR3 spans 14 amino acids. The V gene's germline CDR1 is SGHKS and CDR2 YYEKEE (reference sequence). CDR3 loop: CASSVDGLYQPQHF. As DNA, the CDR3 is TGTGCCAGCAGCGTGGACGGCCTCTATCAGCCCCAGCATTTT.

The rearrangement joins TRBV9 to TRBJ2-2; the match to TRBD2 covers 11 bases. The V and J ends lost 3 bases and 6 bases, in that order; junction bases with no gene match: 7. The CDR3 extends over 16 amino acids. Per the germline V gene, CDR1 is SGDLS and CDR2 is YYNGEE. The CDR3 loop is CASSALRSGRAGELFF. CDR3 nucleotide sequence: TGTGCCAGCAGCGCCCTTCGTAGCGGGAGGGCCGGGGAGCTGTTTTTT.

V usage is TRBV6-5 and J usage is TRBJ2-5; 11 nucleotides line up with TRBD2. The germline V gene encodes CDR1 MNHEY and CDR2 SVGAGI. The CDR3 length is 16 residues. The V and J ends lost 4 bases and 3 bases, in that order; junction bases with no gene match: 7. DNA for the CDR3: TGTGCCAGCAGTTCGGCCCCACTAGCGGGGGAAGAGACCCAGTACTTC. Protein sequence: CASSSAPLAGEETQYF.

V usage is TRBV19 and J usage is TRBJ1-2; D gene uncertain. CDR3 length: 16 residues. The V end lost 5 bases, the J end lost 4 bases, and 20 bases lay between the germline ends. Germline CDR1 LNHDA, CDR2 SQIVND (reference sequence). CDR3 sequence (DNA): TGTGCCAGTAGTTTCATATCGGCCTCGTTGGGCTATGGCTACACCTTC. Its translation is CASSFISASLGYGYTF. Filled out from reference TRBV19 and TRBJ1-2, the complete variable domain reads DGGITQSPKYLFRKEGQNVTLSCEQNLNHDAMYWYRQDPGQGLRLIYYSQIVNDFQKGDIAEGYSVSREKKESFPLTVTSAQKNPTAFYLCASSFISASLGYGYTFGSGTRLTVV.

The genes are TRBV18 and TRBJ2-1, with 7 bases matching TRBD1. The germline gives CDR1 KGHSH, CDR2 LQKENI. V lost 1 base, J lost 6 bases, and 3 bases stayed unmatched. The CDR3 extends over 14 amino acids. Written as DNA, the CDR3 is TGTGCCAGCTCACCACAGGCAGGGGGCAATGAGCAGTTCTTC. Its protein product is CASSPQAGGNEQFF.

The rearrangement joins TRBV6-5 to TRBJ1-5; D possibly corresponds to TRBD1 (6 bases). This CDR3 has 15 amino acids. Trimming took 5 bases from V and 0 from J, leaving 11 bases between them. Per germline, CDR1 MNHEY and CDR2 SVGAGI. The CDR3 loop is CASSMTGYSNQPQHF. The CDR3 DNA sequence: TGTGCCAGCAGTATGACAGGCTATAGCAATCAGCCCCAGCATTTT.

The CDR3 is CSASRGPSNSNQPQHF. CDR3 coding DNA: TGCAGTGCTAGTAGGGGGCCGAGTAATAGCAATCAGCCCCAGCATTTT. The chain has TRBV20-1 and TRBJ1-5; 7 bases agree with TRBD1. V lost 3 bases to trimming and J lost 0 bases; unmatched junction nucleotides: 8. The CDR3 spans 16 residues. Germline lookup yields CDR1 DFQATT and CDR2 SNEGSKA (reference sequence).

V usage is TRBV12-5 and J usage is TRBJ2-4; D is uncertain. V lost 7 bases and J lost 6, with 13 bases in between. Germline CDR1 is LGHNT and CDR2 is FRNRAP. This CDR3 has 13 residues. In DNA form, the CDR3 reads TGTGCTAGTGAACCTCCGGACGGAAACATTCAGTACTTC. Translation gives CASEPPDGNIQYF.

This clone was recorded once. This chain links TRBV3-1 (or the pseudogene TRBV3-2) with TRBJ1-2; a possible D gene is TRBD1 (5 bases). Trimming pared 3 bases from V and 1 base from J, leaving 6 bases between. This CDR3 has 13 residues. Germline CDR1 reads LGHDT; CDR2 reads YNNKEL (reference sequence). The CDR3 DNA sequence: TGTGCCAGCAGCCAGGGGGATAACTATGGCTACACCTTC. Translated: CASSQGDNYGYTF.

This clone was seen just once. The rearrangement joins TRBV6-1 to TRBJ1-1; D may be TRBD1 (5 bases). Germline values: CDR1 MNHNS, CDR2 SASEGT. The V end was cut by 5 bases, the J end by 6 bases, with 16 bases between. The CDR3 loop spans 14 amino acids. DNA for the CDR3: TGTGCCAGCAGTTATGATTACTCAGGGCCTGAAGCTTTCTTT. It is translated as CASSYDYSGPEAFF.

This chain's CDR3 is CASSFLASGSTDTQYF. For the CDR3, the DNA is TGCGCCAGCAGCTTTTTGGCTAGCGGATCAACGGATACGCAGTATTTT. This rearrangement joins TRBV5-1 to TRBJ2-3; TRBD2 agrees at 7 bases. The germline V gene encodes CDR1 SGHRS and CDR2 YFSETQ. With 2 bases clipped from V and 6 bases from J, the junction kept 12 bases outside the gene matches. The CDR3 contains 16 residues.

This rearrangement joins TRBV19 to TRBJ2-7; no clear D gene. The CDR3 is made up of 15 amino acids. V was trimmed by 1 base and J by 5 bases, leaving 15 bases between them. CDR1 is LNHDA and CDR2 is SQIVND in the germline V gene (reference sequence). The CDR3 loop is CASSIGRRKSNEQYF. Written as DNA, the CDR3 is TGTGCCAGTAGTATAGGGCGGCGCAAGTCGAACGAGCAGTACTTC.

The V call is TRBV11-2, the J call TRBJ2-3; 10 positions match TRBD1. Trimming took 3 bases from V and 5 from J; bases not matched to a gene: 2. The CDR3 has 14 amino acids. Per the germline V gene, CDR1 is SGHAT and CDR2 is FQNNGV. The CDR3 protein is CASSFDRGQDTQYF. The DNA of the CDR3 is TGTGCCAGCAGCTTCGACAGGGGGCAAGATACGCAGTATTTT.

V gene TRBV6-5 combines with J gene TRBJ2-1; D unclear. Germline lookup yields CDR1 MNHEY and CDR2 SVGAGI. The CDR3 covers 13 residues. The V and J ends lost 2 bases and 7 bases respectively, with 9 bases between them. The CDR3 protein is CASSYPPPNEQFF. CDR3 coding DNA: TGTGCCAGCAGTTACCCCCCACCGAATGAGCAGTTCTTC.

The J gene is TRBJ1-2, the V gene TRBV30; maybe TRBD1 (6 bases). The CDR3 spans 11 residues. V dropped 4 bases and J dropped 8 bases, with 11 bases sitting between them. CDR1 and CDR2 (germline): GTSNPN, SVGIG (reference sequence). CDR3 in DNA: TGTGCCTGGATCCAGGGGACCGGCTACACCTTC. Residues: CAWIQGTGYTF.

The gene calls are TRBV18 and TRBJ2-7; 10 bases map to TRBD1. Unmatched junction bases numbered 5, after V lost 3 bases and J lost 3 bases. In germline, CDR1 is KGHSH, CDR2 LQKENI. The CDR3 is 15 amino acids. The CDR3 protein is CASSPGTGEIYEQYF. DNA for the CDR3: TGTGCCAGCTCACCTGGGACAGGGGAGATCTACGAGCAGTACTTC. Looking up the rest from reference TRBV18 and TRBJ2-7 gives the full variable domain: NAGVMQNPRHLVRRRGQEARLRCSPMKGHSHVYWYRQLPEEGLKFMVYLQKENIIDESGMPKERFSAEFPKEGPSILRIQQVVRGDSAAYFCASSPGTGEIYEQYFGPGTRLTVT.